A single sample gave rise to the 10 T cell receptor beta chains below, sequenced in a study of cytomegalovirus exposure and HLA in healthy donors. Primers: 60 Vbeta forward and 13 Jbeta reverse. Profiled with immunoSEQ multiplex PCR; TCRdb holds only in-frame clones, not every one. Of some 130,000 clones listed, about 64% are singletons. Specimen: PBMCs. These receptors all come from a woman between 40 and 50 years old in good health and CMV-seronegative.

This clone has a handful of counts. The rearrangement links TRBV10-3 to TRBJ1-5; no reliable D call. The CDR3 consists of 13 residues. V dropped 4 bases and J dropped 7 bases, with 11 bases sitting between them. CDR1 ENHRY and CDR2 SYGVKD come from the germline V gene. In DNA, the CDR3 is TGTGCCATCAGTGTCTCACAATCACAGCCCCAGCATTTT. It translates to CAISVSQSQPQHF.

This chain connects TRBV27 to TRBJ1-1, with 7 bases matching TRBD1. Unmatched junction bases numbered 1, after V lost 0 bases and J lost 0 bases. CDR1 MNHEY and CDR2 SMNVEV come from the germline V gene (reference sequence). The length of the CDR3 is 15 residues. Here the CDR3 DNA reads TGTGCCAGCAGTTTATCGGGACAGCTGAACACTGAAGCTTTCTTT. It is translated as CASSLSGQLNTEAFF.

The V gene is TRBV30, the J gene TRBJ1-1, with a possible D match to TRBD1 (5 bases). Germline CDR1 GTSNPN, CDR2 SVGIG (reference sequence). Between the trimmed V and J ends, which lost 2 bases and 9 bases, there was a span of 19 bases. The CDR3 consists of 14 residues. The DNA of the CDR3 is TGTGCCTGGAGTACGAAAGACAGCGGGCGGAAAGCTTTCTTT. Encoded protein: CAWSTKDSGRKAFF.

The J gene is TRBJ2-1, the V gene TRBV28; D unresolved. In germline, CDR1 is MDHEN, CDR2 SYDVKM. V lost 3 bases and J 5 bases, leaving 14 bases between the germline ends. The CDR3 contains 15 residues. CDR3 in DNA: TGTGCCAGCAGTTTCGGCCCTACCGGAGACAATGAGCAGTTCTTC. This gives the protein CASSFGPTGDNEQFF.

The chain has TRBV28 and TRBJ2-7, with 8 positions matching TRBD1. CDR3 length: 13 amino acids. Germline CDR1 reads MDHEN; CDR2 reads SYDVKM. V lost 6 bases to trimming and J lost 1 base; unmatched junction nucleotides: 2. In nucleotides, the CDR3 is TGTGCCAGCAGAAACAGGGGGTCCTACGAGCAGTACTTC. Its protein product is CASRNRGSYEQYF.

The CDR3 nucleotides are TGTGCCTCGAGGCGACAGGGATATGAAAAACTGTTTTTT. It is translated as CASRRQGYEKLFF. This rearrangement joins TRBV30 to TRBJ1-4; TRBD1 agrees at 7 bases. CDR1 is GTSNPN and CDR2 is SVGIG in the germline V gene (reference sequence). The CDR3 is 13 amino acids. V lost 7 bases to trimming and J lost 6 bases; unmatched junction nucleotides: 8.

Here the CDR3 reads CASSFSGQLTYEQYF. CDR3 bases: TGTGCCAGCAGCTTCTCGGGACAGCTCACCTACGAGCAGTACTTC. This chain links TRBV13 with TRBJ2-7; 7 bases match TRBD1. Germline CDR1 is PRHDT and CDR2 is FYEKMQ (reference sequence). Trimming cost V 3 bases and J 2 bases; bases outside gene matches: 7. The length of the CDR3 is 15 residues.

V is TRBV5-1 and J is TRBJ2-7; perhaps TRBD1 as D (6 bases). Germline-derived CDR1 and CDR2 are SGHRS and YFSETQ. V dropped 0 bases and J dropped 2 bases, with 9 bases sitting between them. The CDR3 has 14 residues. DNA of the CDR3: TGCGCCAGCAGCTTGGAGCAGGGGACCTACGAGCAGTACTTC. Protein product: CASSLEQGTYEQYF. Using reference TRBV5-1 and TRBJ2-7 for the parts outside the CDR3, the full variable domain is KAGVTQTPRYLIKTRGQQVTLSCSPISGHRSVSWYQQTPGQGLQFLFEYFSETQRNKGNFPGRFSGRQFSNSRSEMNVSTLELGDSALYLCASSLEQGTYEQYFGPGTRLTVT.

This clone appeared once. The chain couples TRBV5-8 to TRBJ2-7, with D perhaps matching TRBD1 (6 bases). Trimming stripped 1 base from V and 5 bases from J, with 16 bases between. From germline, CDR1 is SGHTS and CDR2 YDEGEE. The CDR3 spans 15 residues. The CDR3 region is CASSLSGDLLDEQYF. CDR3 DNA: TGTGCCAGCAGCTTGTCAGGGGATCTTTTGGACGAGCAGTACTTC.

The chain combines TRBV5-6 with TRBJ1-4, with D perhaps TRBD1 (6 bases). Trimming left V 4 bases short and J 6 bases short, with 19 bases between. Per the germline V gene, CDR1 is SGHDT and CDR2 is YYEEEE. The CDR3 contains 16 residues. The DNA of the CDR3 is TGTGCCAGCAGCCCCAATCACGGGACAAGGGATGAAAAACTGTTTTTT. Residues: CASSPNHGTRDEKLFF.